This T cell receptor (beta chain) was captured by sequencing in a study of low-dose radiotherapy and immunotherapy resistance in tumors. Germline CDR1 is SGHTA and CDR2 is FQGTGA. This CDR3 has 14 amino acids. V lost 6 bases, J lost 1 base, and 9 bases lay in between. As to time point: after trial treatment. The treatment is: LDRT plus nivolumab, ipilimumab, low-dose cyclophosphamide and aspirin (RACIN trial). The patients who were eligible all carried advanced solid tumors that lacked tumor-infiltrating lymphocytes, meaning the tumors were TIL-negative. Both TCRalpha and TCRbeta chains were reverse transcribed with V-gene-specific primers. The authors amplified TCRs for approximately 18 PCR cycles with a constant-region primer and a V-primer adapter. One entry per CDR3 protein, called by TCRdb with MiXCR from the reads. In the table there are 65,000 to 85,000 distinct CDR3 sequences, 15% to 20% of which are singletons.

This receptor was taken from a male donor with prostate cancer. The sample was PBMCs, taken after low-dose radiotherapy plus immunotherapy. The chain links TRBV7-3 to TRBJ2-2; TRBD2 might be the D (5 bases). Written as DNA, the CDR3 is TGTGCCAGCAGAGTCGGAGGGAACACCGGGGAGCTGTTTTTT. Translating it yields CASRVGGNTGELFF.